This note documents a single TCR beta chain sequence. These data come from a study of cytomegalovirus exposure and HLA in healthy donors. Both 60 Vbeta primers and 13 Jbeta primers went into the PCR. Produced via immunoSEQ multiplex PCR; TCRdb's table is partial and in-frame only. The table lists over 100,000 clones, around three quarters of them singletons. The sample consisted of PBMCs. The clonotype comes from a man younger than 45 in good health and CMV-seronegative.

CDR3 loop: CSVAGGPETQYF. For the CDR3, the DNA is TGCAGCGTAGCGGGAGGGCCGGAGACCCAGTACTTC. The chain is built from TRBV29-1 and TRBJ2-5, with 10 bases matching TRBD2. With 6 bases clipped from V and 5 bases from J, the junction kept 3 bases outside the gene matches. CDR3 size: 12 residues. Per germline, CDR1 SQVTM and CDR2 ANQGSEA.